This T cell receptor beta chain was identified during a study of cytomegalovirus exposure and HLA in healthy donors (dated by TCRdb to the late 2010s). At the level of the whole study: An earlier analysis of approximately 640 of the donors reported about 290 Gb of sequence data and 117 million unique TCR beta sequences from roughly 200 million T cells. A later analysis re-examined previously published TCR beta repertoires from just over 650 donors and added high-resolution HLA genotyping to investigate patterns of TCR occurrence. The aim of the study was to test whether cataloging public T cell receptors could identify signatures of past pathogen exposure. Genome-wide SNP genotypes for about 55% of the roughly 670 donors were used in a later genetic analysis, which treated that subset as a discovery cohort. The T cell repertoires of some 700 subjects were profiled by immunosequencing and related to cytomegalovirus serostatus. To predict cytomegalovirus infection status, the study brought together high-throughput TCR immunosequencing, statistical association of individual TCRs with disease status, and machine learning. All discovery cohort repertoires had been generated on a single sequencing platform. Because of strong linkage in the cohort, 5 or 6 DR-DQ haplotypes were treated as single units for association and clustering. The number of typed donors differed by locus: about 620-640 for A, B, C, DRB1 and DQB1; 522 for DQA1; around 610 for DPA1; and some 470 for DPB1. Besides the first cohort of roughly 640 subjects, a separate validation cohort made up of 120 or so different subjects was used. Of the 300 to 450 genotyped donors, 80% to 90% were placed in the genetic ancestry cluster associated with self-reported Caucasian donors. An early release that covered approximately 600 HLA-typed donors contained about 300 gigabases of sequencing data and 70 million to 100 million unique TCR sequences. Donor age, sex, ethnicity and CMV serostatus were collected together with the repertoire data. Rather than using new phenotypic data, the later analysis identified candidate immune exposures from TCR beta sequences and from how often those sequences occurred across donors. An earlier analysis of approximately 630 of the donors applied high-throughput TCR beta sequencing to assess whether each TCR beta V gene segment acted as functional or pseudogenic. Both class I and class II loci were covered by HLA typing, at four-digit resolution. Among about 400 genotyped donors of the cohort, an average of around 250,000 unique TCR beta nucleotide sequences was sequenced per donor, of which roughly 17% were non-productive. Findings and caveats that apply to the study as a whole: A later analysis found that most CMV-associated TCR beta chains appeared HLA-restricted, with HLA associations seemingly driven largely by CMV exposure. V-gene and J-gene trimming of TCR beta chains was associated with a missense DCLRE1C variant in a later genetic analysis, and the association was replicated in an independent cohort. According to a later analysis, TCR association rates differed among HLA loci, with DRB1 alleles showing the most associated TCRs and HLA-C alleles showing the fewest. Because the 87-base-pair reads could not distinguish some IMGT-functional V segments, including TRBV6-2 and TRBV6-3, those segments were excluded. In vitro tests confirmed that a few of the cytomegalovirus-associated TCR beta chains recognize cytomegalovirus antigens. A further reported finding was that TCR beta sequences accurately predicted the HLA-A and HLA-B alleles for most subjects in the first cohort. Immune exposure information for the cohort was limited to CMV serostatus. Cytomegalovirus status was reported to be diagnosed by the classifier with high specificity and sensitivity in both the original and validation cohorts. A later analysis found that HLA-associated TCR beta chains were more clonally expanded and had lower generation probabilities than equally common non-associated chains. Assigning TCR associations to individual alleles was difficult when HLA alleles, especially DR and DQ, strongly co-occurred. Correlated functional status among segregating V segments might be attributable to linkage disequilibrium, but an unknown experimental factor could not be ruled out. Roughly uniform sequencing depth across donors was assumed in presence/absence analyses, although this assumption may not hold. A later analysis reported that several top co-occurrence clusters appeared linked to parvovirus B19, influenza, CMV and Epstein-Barr virus. Specific HLA alleles were associated with roughly 16,000 TCR beta sequences at a false discovery rate of 0.05 in a later analysis. In an earlier analysis of more than 450 of the donors, most TCR beta V segments were observed in productive rearrangements about 87% or about 30% of the time, broadly matching IMGT annotations. A cluster of highly shared sequence variants was judged likely to be a technical artifact of the sequencing pipeline. Roughly 17 rarely observed V segments, including chromosome 9 orphons, were excluded from the earlier analysis of approximately 500 of the donors because counts were too low. In this cohort, only TCR beta chains were sequenced, and detectable features were limited by the absence of alpha or paired-chain data. It was suggested by the authors that the approach could potentially be generalized to other disease states and immunological phenotypes. Because some donors lacked HLA typing at each locus, the association tests relied only on the typed subset. In the study, some 160 TCR beta chains were listed as associated with cytomegalovirus. Most TCR sequences were seen in very few donors, while some public TCRs were found in many individuals. A later genetic analysis reported fewer N-insertions in productive TCRs among donors in an Asian-associated ancestry cluster than the approximately 700-donor mean.

Libraries were made using the immunoSEQ multiplex PCR assay. For the multiplex PCR, a mixture combining 60 forward primers for TCR Vbeta segments and 13 reverse primers for TCR Jbeta segments was used. The CDR3 region of rearranged TCR beta genes was amplified from genomic DNA by a multiplex PCR assay. On the Illumina HiSeq System, the amplified TCR beta libraries were sequenced as 87-base-pair reads. From the authors' description of their analysis: Across the roughly 600 repertoires, a later analysis counted 75 million to 90 million unique TCR beta chains, around 11 million of which were shared by at least two donors. Raw reads were error-corrected and collapsed into unique sequences by a nearest-neighbor algorithm in which closely related sequences were merged to remove PCR and sequencing errors. Alignment of CDR3 sequences to IMGT reference sequences was used to assign V, D and J gene segments. For a sequence to be retained, a match of at least six nucleotides was required to both a V gene segment and a J gene segment. A rearrangement was called productive if the CDR3 had no stop codons and remained in frame with V and J, and every other rearrangement was called non-productive. CDR3 was defined according to IMGT convention as the region running from the second conserved V-encoded cysteine to the conserved J-encoded phenylalanine. Sequences without an unambiguous match to a single V gene segment were excluded from the earlier analysis of 450 to 750 of the donors. An earlier analysis of 587 of the donors called V segments functional above 56.7% productive rearrangements and segregating when the between-donor standard deviation exceeded 5%. A statistical classification framework was built to diagnose cytomegalovirus status from the catalog of TCR beta chain sequences. V and J gene assignment, in a later analysis, came from comparing TCR nucleotide sequences with IMGT/GENE-DB human TR gene sequences. A later analysis assigned CDR3 sequences and most-parsimonious VDJ recombination scenarios with the TCRdist pipeline. In a later analysis, every TCR beta chain was defined by the combination of its CDR3 amino acid sequence and its V-gene family, and reads without a unique V-gene family were dropped. As a way to deal with suspected cross-contamination and a sequencing artifact, a later analysis dropped 450 to 600 nucleotide sequences that were highly shared and had low generation probability. A later analysis calculated a clonal expansion index for each public chain from normalized within-repertoire ranks of inferred template counts. In a later analysis, generation probabilities were computed with a VDJ recombination model fitted to out-of-frame rearrangements, and the resulting probabilities were checked against IGoR. In a later analysis, TCR-TCR, TCR-HLA and TCR-CMV co-occurrence was scored with hypergeometric tests, and a repertoire-size bias correction was applied to TCR pairs. In a later analysis, false discovery rates were estimated by permuting HLA or CMV assignments 20 times. In a later analysis, co-occurring TCRs were grouped using DBSCAN, and TCRdist sequence similarity was added for clustering within HLA-allele-positive subsets. Repertoires with fewer than 30,000 or more than 120,000 public chains, plus five repertoires with anomalous nucleotide sharing, were excluded from co-occurrence clustering. This is the immuneACCESS table as TCRdb keeps it, with only in-frame sequences that have V and J called. A part of the clones is gone; compared with another copy, unresolved V genes explain less than half, and the rest is unexplained. That table furnishes V, J and clone size, whereas the DNA furnished D and trimming. The sample has over 100,000 clones on record, roughly 65% of them singletons. About 9% of the sample is taken by the ten largest.

The cohort was made up of 666 healthy bone marrow donors. At the time of sampling, every cohort member was nominally healthy, though immune exposures that went unrecorded were likely present. The donor was CMV seropositive and was included in the group of 250 to 350 seropositive cohort members. A peripheral blood sample was collected from each donor, and TCR beta sequencing was performed on peripheral blood mononuclear cells. The Qiagen DNeasy Blood Extraction Kit was used to extract genomic DNA from the blood cell samples. This clone was picked up one time. No antigen is known for it. No base quality information exists; no much larger clone differs at one position. The germline V gene yields SGHTA for CDR1 and FQGTGA for CDR2. The CDR3 covers 13 residues, taking in both the cysteine and the phenylalanine. Only the CDR3 part of the read is kept: 39 bases, read in frame from the first base. V and J are truncated by 2 bases and 4 bases respectively, leaving an intervening sequence of 7 bases.

The source is a man between 35 and 55 years old in good health and CMV-seropositive. Sequencing was carried out using PBMCs. The chain employs TRBV7-3 and TRBJ2-3, with the D gene not clear enough to name. CDR3 protein: CASSLVVPDTQYF. The sequence in DNA is TGTGCCAGCAGCTTAGTAGTTCCAGATACGCAGTATTTT.